These 26 T cell receptor beta chains share one sample of origin, sequenced in a study of T cell responses to AZD1222 COVID-19 vaccine. Profiling relied on immunoSEQ multiplex PCR, and the TCRdb table lists in-frame clones only, not all of them. The sample shows some 15,000 clones, about 87% of them seen only once. Sequencing was performed on peripheral blood, taken 28 days after the second AZD1222 dose. These receptors all come from an adult who received the AZD1222 COVID-19 vaccine.

There are a few counts of this clone. J is TRBJ1-1 and V is TRBV18; TRBD1 might be the D (5 bases). The CDR3 has 17 residues. Trimming left V 2 bases short and J 1 base short, with 17 bases between. The germline V gene encodes CDR1 KGHSH and CDR2 LQKENI. The CDR3 region has the DNA TGTGCCAGCTCACCAGGGGTAGGAGCTGGGGGGAACACTGAAGCTTTCTTT. As protein: CASSPGVGAGGNTEAFF.

The chain uses TRBV27 and TRBJ1-2; the match to TRBD1 covers 7 bases. This CDR3 region has 13 residues. V shed 7 bases, J shed 11 bases, and the junction held 13 bases outside the gene matches. The germline V gene has CDR1 MNHEY and CDR2 SMNVEV (reference sequence). The CDR3: CASNPRGAGGYTF. The DNA for the CDR3 is TGTGCCAGCAACCCAAGGGGGGCAGGGGGGTACACCTTC.

The chain recombines TRBV2 with TRBJ2-7; D not certain. Germline CDR1 is SNHLY and CDR2 is FYNNEI. The CDR3 runs 11 residues. V dropped 6 bases and J dropped 3 bases, with 6 bases sitting between them. CDR3 DNA: TGTGCCAGCAGATACCGCTACGAGCAGTACTTC. It translates to CASRYRYEQYF.

The chain employs TRBV28 and TRBJ2-5; 10 nucleotides align to TRBD1. Germline-derived CDR1 and CDR2 are MDHEN and SYDVKM. CDR3 length equals 18 residues. V lost 7 bases, J lost 3 bases, and 17 bases stayed unmatched. CDR3 region: CASTTGGLTGGLKETQYF. CDR3 coding DNA: TGTGCCAGCACCACGGGGGGGCTGACAGGGGGCTTGAAAGAGACCCAGTACTTC.

The rearrangement uses TRBV18 and TRBJ2-2; D may be TRBD2 (5 bases). Germline lookup yields CDR1 KGHSH and CDR2 LQKENI. CDR3 length: 16 amino acids. Trimming took 5 bases from V and 4 from J, leaving 17 bases between them. This CDR3 is CASSILLVTGTGELFF. The CDR3 DNA reads as TGTGCCAGCTCAATACTACTAGTGACGGGCACCGGGGAGCTGTTTTTT. Using reference TRBV18 and TRBJ2-2 for the parts outside the CDR3, the full variable domain is NAGVMQNPRHLVRRRGQEARLRCSPMKGHSHVYWYRQLPEEGLKFMVYLQKENIIDESGMPKERFSAEFPKEGPSILRIQQVVRGDSAAYFCASSILLVTGTGELFFGEGSRLTVL.

This chain uses TRBV5-4 with TRBJ2-2, with 11 bases aligning to TRBD1. J gave up 3 bases and V 4 bases, and 5 bases lay outside the gene matches. Germline-derived CDR1 and CDR2 are SGHNT and YYREEE (reference sequence). The CDR3 totals 16 residues. For the CDR3, the DNA is TGTGCCAGCAGCCTCCCGGGACAGGGGGACACCGGGGAGCTGTTTTTT. Its translation: CASSLPGQGDTGELFF. Full variable domain (missing parts from reference TRBV5-4 and TRBJ2-2): ETGVTQSPTHLIKTRGQQVTLRCSSQSGHNTVSWYQQALGQGPQFIFQYYREEENGRGNFPPRFSGLQFPNYSSELNVNALELDDSALYLCASSLPGQGDTGELFFGEGSRLTVL.

This CDR3 reads CASSRTLSDTQYF. As DNA, the CDR3 is TGTGCCAGCAGCCGGACACTTTCAGATACGCAGTATTTT. This rearrangement joins TRBV28 to TRBJ2-3, with a weak D call TRBD1 (5 bases). Germline loops: CDR1 MDHEN, CDR2 SYDVKM. V dropped 6 bases and J dropped 4 bases, with 11 bases sitting between them. The CDR3 extends over 13 amino acids.

V gene TRBV7-2 combines with J gene TRBJ2-3; D possibly matches TRBD1 or TRBD2 (5 bases each). V was trimmed by 5 bases and J by 0 bases, leaving 12 bases between them. The CDR3 is made up of 15 amino acids. Germline CDR1 SGHTA, CDR2 FQGNSA. CDR3 sequence (DNA): TGTGCCAGCAGCCACCCGAGGGGTAGCACAGATACGCAGTATTTT. It codes for CASSHPRGSTDTQYF.

As for this clone: At one boundary the junction diverges from the germline segment, which might be a read error. V is TRBV4-1 and J is TRBJ1-3; no firm D call. The CDR3 covers 17 residues. Germline CDR1 is MGHRA and CDR2 is YSYEKL. CDR3 region: CASTQGNGPISGNTIYF. In DNA, the CDR3 is TGCGCCAGCACCCAAGGGAACGGCCCCATCTCTGGAAACACCATATATTTT.

The chain links TRBV27 to TRBJ1-4; no definite D call. Germline CDR1 is MNHEY and CDR2 is SMNVEV (reference sequence). V was shortened by 5 bases and J by 0 bases, with 7 bases between the two germline ends. This CDR3 region has 14 residues. The CDR3 sequence: CASSNRATNEKLFF. CDR3 DNA: TGTGCCAGCAGTAACCGAGCAACTAATGAAAAACTGTTTTTT.

This clone was detected only once. V gene TRBV3-1 (or the pseudogene TRBV3-2) combines with J gene TRBJ2-7; the D gene is possibly TRBD2 (6 bases). The CDR3 runs 13 residues. Germline-derived CDR1 and CDR2 are LGHDT and YNNKEL (reference sequence). V was clipped by 5 bases and J by 0 bases, with 8 bases between them. CDR3 residues: CASSGDFSYEQYF. The CDR3 coding sequence is TGTGCCAGCAGCGGGGACTTCTCCTACGAGCAGTACTTC.

The chain joins TRBV28 to TRBJ1-2, with 11 positions matching TRBD1. CDR3 length equals 15 residues. After removal of 4 bases from V and 5 bases from J, the junction contained 6 bases not matched to a gene. Germline V gene lookup returns CDR1 MDHEN and CDR2 SYDVKM. The CDR3 spells CASSSWTGGEYGYTF. As DNA, the CDR3 is TGTGCCAGCAGTTCCTGGACAGGGGGCGAATATGGCTACACCTTC.

This chain connects TRBV7-3 to TRBJ1-1, with D possibly being TRBD1 (5 bases). CDR3 length: 15 residues. Germline CDR1 and CDR2: SGHTA and FQGTGA. Trimming took 5 bases from V and 3 from J, leaving 16 bases between them. The CDR3 reads CASSPEAGLHTEAFF. CDR3 DNA sequence: TGTGCCAGCAGCCCAGAGGCAGGGTTGCACACTGAAGCTTTCTTT. Drawing the rest from reference TRBV7-3 and TRBJ1-1, the complete variable domain is GAGVSQTPSNKVTEKGKYVELRCDPISGHTALYWYRQSLGQGPEFLIYFQGTGAADDSGLPNDRFFAVRPEGSVSTLKIQRTERGDSAVYLCASSPEAGLHTEAFFGQGTRLTVV.

This clone was observed once. The CDR3 DNA reads as TGCAGCGTTGACCGGGACAGGGCAGAGACCCAGTACTTC. This codes for CSVDRDRAETQYF. This chain joins TRBV29-1 and TRBJ2-5; TRBD1 aligns across 9 bases. Germline CDR1 is SQVTM and CDR2 is ANQGSEA. The CDR3 has 13 residues. V lost 3 bases to trimming and J lost 4 bases; unmatched junction nucleotides: 3.

V is TRBV3-1 (or the pseudogene TRBV3-2) and J is TRBJ2-1; TRBD2 aligns across 10 bases. The J segment lost 4 bases and the V segment lost 0 bases, leaving 3 bases of the junction unmatched. Germline V gives CDR1 LGHDT, CDR2 YNNKEL (reference sequence). The CDR3 totals 16 residues. The CDR3 region is CASSQDTSGAYNEQFF. CDR3 sequence (DNA): TGTGCCAGCAGCCAAGATACTAGCGGGGCTTACAATGAGCAGTTCTTC.

The chain has TRBV5-1 and TRBJ2-1; TRBD2 matches at 10 bases. V lost 0 bases to trimming and J lost 7 bases; unmatched junction nucleotides: 13. Germline V CDR1 and CDR2: SGHRS, YFSETQ. This CDR3 region has 18 residues. DNA for the CDR3: TGCGCCAGCAGCTTGGCGGCTAGCGGGGGCTGGGCGTGGAATGAGCAGTTCTTC. Amino acid sequence: CASSLAASGGWAWNEQFF.

This clone has only one observation. The CDR3 spells CASSQEGRGTGGTEAFF. The CDR3 nucleotides read TGTGCCAGCAGCCAAGAAGGAAGGGGGACAGGGGGTACTGAAGCTTTCTTT. The chain joins TRBV14 to TRBJ1-1, with TRBD1 matching 11 bases. J was trimmed by 5 bases and V by 0 bases; bases with no gene match: 8. Germline CDR1 SGHDN, CDR2 FVKESK. The CDR3 has 17 amino acids.

V gene TRBV10-3 combines with J gene TRBJ1-1; 10 bases match TRBD1. J was trimmed by 0 bases and V by 4 bases; bases with no gene match: 14. There are 19 residues in the CDR3. Germline V lookup: CDR1 ENHRY, CDR2 SYGVKD. Here the CDR3 reads CAISASRGRTGGMNTEAFF. CDR3 DNA: TGTGCCATCAGTGCGTCGAGGGGTCGGACAGGGGGTATGAACACTGAAGCTTTCTTT.

The gene calls are TRBV2 and TRBJ1-6; the D is unclear. CDR1 SNHLY and CDR2 FYNNEI come from the germline V gene. This CDR3 has 14 residues. Trimming pared 3 bases from V and 6 bases from J, leaving 9 bases between. The CDR3, as DNA: TGTGCCAGCAGTGATGCTCAGAGTAATTCACCCCTCCACTTT. Its translation: CASSDAQSNSPLHF.

This clone showed up just once. This chain connects TRBV25-1 to TRBJ1-1, with D possibly TRBD1 on 5 matching bases. This CDR3 is 14 amino acids long. Germline V gene lookup returns CDR1 MGHDK and CDR2 SYGVNS. V was shortened by 2 bases and J by 4 bases, with 11 bases between the two germline ends. CDR3 coding DNA: TGTGCCAGCAGTGAAGGGGCACACGTCACTGAAGCTTTCTTT. Its protein is CASSEGAHVTEAFF.

A single count supports this clone. V gene TRBV5-1 combines with J gene TRBJ2-2; a possible D gene is TRBD1 (6 bases). CDR3 length equals 14 residues. V was trimmed by 2 bases and J by 5 bases, leaving 10 bases between them. CDR1 is SGHRS, CDR2 YFSETQ, per germline. The DNA for the CDR3 is TGCGCCAGCAGCTTTGACAGGCAAACCGGGGAGCTGTTTTTT. Amino acid sequence: CASSFDRQTGELFF. The full variable domain, its missing parts supplied by reference TRBV5-1 and TRBJ2-2, is KAGVTQTPRYLIKTRGQQVTLSCSPISGHRSVSWYQQTPGQGLQFLFEYFSETQRNKGNFPGRFSGRQFSNSRSEMNVSTLELGDSALYLCASSFDRQTGELFFGEGSRLTVL.

The gene calls are TRBV6-8 and TRBJ1-6; TRBD1 might be the D (5 bases). CDR1 MNHGY and CDR2 SAAAGT come from the germline V gene. V was cut by 7 bases and J by 7 bases, with 26 bases left in between. This CDR3 has 18 residues. The CDR3 nucleotides are TGTGCCAGCACCTTACCCCTGACGCAGGCAGGGACGAATTCACCCCTCCACTTT. Its protein product is CASTLPLTQAGTNSPLHF.

The chain couples TRBV28 to TRBJ1-1; D remains ambiguous. The CDR3 is made up of 11 amino acids. With 2 bases removed from V and 8 bases from J, the gap between germline ends came to 6 bases. Germline V gene lookup returns CDR1 MDHEN and CDR2 SYDVKM. CDR3 sequence (DNA): TGTGCCAGCAGTTTAAGGCAGGAAGCTTTCTTT. Its protein is CASSLRQEAFF.

Only one count was recorded for this clone. The rearrangement uses TRBV29-1 and TRBJ2-7; no firm D call. In germline, CDR1 is SQVTM, CDR2 ANQGSEA. V lost 7 bases and J 0 bases, leaving 19 bases between the germline ends. This CDR3 comprises 15 residues. The CDR3 nucleotides read TGCAGCGCAAGATACGGCGGATTGAGCTCCTACGAGCAGTACTTC. This translates into CSARYGGLSSYEQYF.

The V gene is TRBV5-4, the J gene TRBJ1-2, with 9 bases fitting TRBD1. V gave up 2 bases and J gave up 8 bases; unmatched junction bases: 22. From germline, CDR1 is SGHNT and CDR2 YYREEE (reference sequence). This CDR3 spans 19 amino acids. This CDR3 is CASSLVPGQGHWGRSGYTF. As DNA, the CDR3 is TGTGCCAGCAGCTTAGTTCCGGGACAGGGCCATTGGGGTCGTTCGGGCTACACCTTC.

V is TRBV5-1 and J is TRBJ1-1, with D perhaps matching TRBD1 (6 bases). This CDR3 is 12 amino acids long. The germline V gene has CDR1 SGHRS and CDR2 YFSETQ. The V end was cut by 4 bases, the J end by 10 bases, with 14 bases between. The CDR3 protein is CASSPLGGAAFF. The DNA of the CDR3 is TGCGCCAGCAGCCCCCTTGGGGGGGCAGCTTTCTTT.